This T cell receptor beta chain was obtained from a study of blood T cell repertoires in COVID-19. Overall study: The analysed material was cDNA or gDNA that came from T cells, B-cell-depleted T cells, or PBMCs.

Only in-frame clones appear in the TCRdb table, and some are missing; sequencing was by immunoSEQ multiplex PCR. Among over 300,000 clones listed, over 75% were seen once. Two negative PCRs, clearance, or symptom resolution had been documented for recovered Cohort 3 donors. CDR1 SGDLS and CDR2 YYNGEE come from the germline V gene. Trimming took 0 bases from V and 0 from J, leaving 6 bases between them. The CDR3 length is 15 residues. The source is a man aged 30 to 45 who had recovered from COVID-19. Sequencing input: PBMCs or T cells enriched from blood (not recorded which). V usage is TRBV9 and J usage is TRBJ2-2, with a weak D call TRBD2 (5 bases). Written as DNA, the CDR3 is TGTGCCAGCAGCGTAGCTAGCACGAACACCGGGGAGCTGTTTTTT. This gives the protein CASSVASTNTGELFF.